Here is one T cell receptor beta chain with its context. Its target is not known. Running of the v3.0 immunoSEQ assay took place at survey level. Sequencing set out to capture about 40,000-50,000 T-cell genomes per sample. Repertoires were generated with immunoSEQ multiplex PCR, while TCRdb's copy carries only in-frame clones and drops some. The profile shows 30,000 to 50,000 clones, 86% of them singletons. This record belongs to a study of long-term antiretroviral therapy in people with HIV. Points from the study as a whole: Data on ART adherence, viral resistance or therapy changes were unavailable. Repertoires in HIV (unlike those of controls) had narrower CDR3 length ranges. Diversity remained lower than transplant donor controls, even though it increased after ART.

This CDR3 contains 15 residues. CDR1 is SGHNT and CDR2 is YYREEE in the germline V gene (reference sequence). V lost 4 bases to trimming and J lost 4 bases, with 18 bases between them. The V gene is TRBV5-4, the J gene TRBJ2-7; D may be TRBD2 (5 bases). The specimen comprised unsorted PBMCs, sampled just before starting antiretroviral therapy. This clonotype was obtained from a woman between 18 and 30 years old with HIV. CDR3 sequence reads: CASSRGEVRRYEQYF. Written as DNA, the CDR3 is TGTGCCAGCAGCCGGGGAGAGGTCAGACGTTACGAGCAGTACTTC.